This T cell receptor beta chain was captured by sequencing in a study of blood T cell repertoires in COVID-19. For the study at large: Samples of COVID-19 (acute and convalescent) were obtained from the United States, Italy and Spain. T cells, B-cell-depleted T cells, or PBMCs supplied cDNA or gDNA.

This CDR3 is 14 amino acids long. Germline CDR1 and CDR2: LGHNA and YSLEER. Trimming removed 1 base from V and 6 bases from J, with 9 bases in between. Original analysis: For nucleated cells, counts were estimated from reference gene primer amplification. Clones were read by immunoSEQ multiplex PCR, and TCRdb kept only the in-frame ones, dropping some. That table is the source of V, J and clone size, and D and trimming were worked out from the DNA. The data contain about 190,000 clones, over 75% of them singletons. The chain has TRBV4-3 and TRBJ2-2; perhaps TRBD1 as D (6 bases). This clonotype originated in a man aged 45-65 years who had recovered from COVID-19. Sequencing was carried out using peripheral blood. The CDR3 sequence is CASSQGGRPGELFF. In DNA form, the CDR3 reads TGCGCCAGCAGCCAAGGGGGGCGACCCGGGGAGCTGTTTTTT.